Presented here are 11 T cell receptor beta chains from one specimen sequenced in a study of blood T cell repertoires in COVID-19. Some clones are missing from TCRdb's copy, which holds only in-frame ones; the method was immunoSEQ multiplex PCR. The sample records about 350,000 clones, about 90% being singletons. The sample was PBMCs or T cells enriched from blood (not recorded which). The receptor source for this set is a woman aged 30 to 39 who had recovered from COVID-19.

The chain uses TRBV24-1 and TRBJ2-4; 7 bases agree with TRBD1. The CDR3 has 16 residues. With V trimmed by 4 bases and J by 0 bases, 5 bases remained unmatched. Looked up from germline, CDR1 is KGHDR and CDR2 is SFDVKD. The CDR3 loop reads CATSERQGVAKNIQYF. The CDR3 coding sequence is TGTGCCACCAGTGAACGGCAGGGGGTAGCCAAAAACATTCAGTACTTC.

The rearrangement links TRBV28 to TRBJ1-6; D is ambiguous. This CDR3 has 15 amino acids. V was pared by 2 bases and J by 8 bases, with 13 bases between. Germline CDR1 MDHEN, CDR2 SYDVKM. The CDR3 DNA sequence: TGTGCCAGCAGTTTACCGTCCTCGGGATATTCACCCCTCCACTTT. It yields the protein CASSLPSSGYSPLHF.

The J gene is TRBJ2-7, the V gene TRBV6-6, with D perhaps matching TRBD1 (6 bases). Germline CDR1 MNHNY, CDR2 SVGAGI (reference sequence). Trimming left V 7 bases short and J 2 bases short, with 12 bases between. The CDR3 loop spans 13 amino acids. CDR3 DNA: TGTGCCAGCACAACCTACAGGGCCTACGAGCAGTACTTC. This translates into CASTTYRAYEQYF.

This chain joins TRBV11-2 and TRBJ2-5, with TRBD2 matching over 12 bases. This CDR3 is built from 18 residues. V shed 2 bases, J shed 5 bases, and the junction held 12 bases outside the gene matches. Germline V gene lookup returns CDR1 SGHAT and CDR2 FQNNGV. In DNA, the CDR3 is TGTGCCAGCAGCTTATTTGGTGCTAGCGGGGGGGCCATCGAGACCCAGTACTTC. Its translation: CASSLFGASGGAIETQYF.

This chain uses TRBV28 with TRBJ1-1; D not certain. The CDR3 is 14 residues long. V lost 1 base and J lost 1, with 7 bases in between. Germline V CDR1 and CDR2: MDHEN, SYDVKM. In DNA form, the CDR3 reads TGTGCCAGCAGTTTATCGTCCAGGAACACTGAAGCTTTCTTT. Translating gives CASSLSSRNTEAFF.

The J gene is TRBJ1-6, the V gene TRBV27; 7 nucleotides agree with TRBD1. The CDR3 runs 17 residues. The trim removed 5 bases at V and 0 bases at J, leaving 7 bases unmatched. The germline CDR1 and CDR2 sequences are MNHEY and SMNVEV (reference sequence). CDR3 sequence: CASSRTDRSSYNSPLHF. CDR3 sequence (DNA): TGTGCCAGCAGTAGGACGGACAGGAGCTCCTATAATTCACCCCTCCACTTT.

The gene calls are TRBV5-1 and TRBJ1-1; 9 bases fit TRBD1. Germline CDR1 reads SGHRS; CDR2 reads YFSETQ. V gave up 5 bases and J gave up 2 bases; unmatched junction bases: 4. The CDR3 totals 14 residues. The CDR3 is CASRTDRGNTEAFF. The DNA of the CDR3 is TGCGCCAGCAGGACGGACAGGGGTAACACTGAAGCTTTCTTT. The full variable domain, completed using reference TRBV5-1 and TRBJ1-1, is KAGVTQTPRYLIKTRGQQVTLSCSPISGHRSVSWYQQTPGQGLQFLFEYFSETQRNKGNFPGRFSGRQFSNSRSEMNVSTLELGDSALYLCASRTDRGNTEAFFGQGTRLTVV.

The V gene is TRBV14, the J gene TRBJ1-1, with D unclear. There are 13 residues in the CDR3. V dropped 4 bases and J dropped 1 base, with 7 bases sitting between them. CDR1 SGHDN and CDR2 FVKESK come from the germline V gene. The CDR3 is CASSLHRNTEAFF. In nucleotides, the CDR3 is TGTGCCAGCAGCCTACACAGGAACACTGAAGCTTTCTTT.

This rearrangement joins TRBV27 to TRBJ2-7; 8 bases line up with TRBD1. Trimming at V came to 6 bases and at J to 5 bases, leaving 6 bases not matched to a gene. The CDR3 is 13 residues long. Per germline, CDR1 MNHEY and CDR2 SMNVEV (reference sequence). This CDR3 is CASRKGQGHEQYF. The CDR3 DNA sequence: TGTGCCAGCAGAAAAGGACAGGGCCACGAGCAGTACTTC.

The CDR3 region is CASSIRVSGANVLTF. In DNA form, the CDR3 reads TGTGCCAGCAGCATCAGGGTGTCTGGGGCCAACGTCCTGACTTTC. The J gene is TRBJ2-6, the V gene TRBV7-9; D might be TRBD1 (5 bases). The CDR3 spans 15 residues. The V and J ends lost 5 bases and 1 base respectively, with 9 bases between them. Germline CDR1 and CDR2: SEHNR and FQNEAQ (reference sequence).

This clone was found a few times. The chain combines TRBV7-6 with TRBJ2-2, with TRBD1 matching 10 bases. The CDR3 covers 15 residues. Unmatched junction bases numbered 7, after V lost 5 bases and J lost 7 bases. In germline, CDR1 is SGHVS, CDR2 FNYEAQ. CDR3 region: CASSGTGEIVGELFF. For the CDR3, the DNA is TGTGCCAGCAGCGGGACAGGGGAGATAGTCGGGGAGCTGTTTTTT.